These 21 T cell receptor beta chains originate from one sample sequenced in a study of control samples from healthy donors and cancer patients. TCRdb's copy holds only in-frame clones and misses some; the assay was immunoSEQ multiplex PCR. This sample carries 88,000 or so clones, approximately 94% of them seen once, and the ten largest clones take about 5%. Material for sequencing was blood. The receptors here all came from a woman between 18 and 29 years old in good health.

The CDR3 reads CASSELRGFATEAFF. As DNA, the CDR3 is TGTGCCAGCAGTGAACTTAGGGGGTTTGCGACTGAAGCTTTCTTT. The rearrangement joins TRBV25-1 to TRBJ1-1; D might be TRBD1 (6 bases). The CDR3 has 15 amino acids. CDR1 MGHDK and CDR2 SYGVNS come from the germline V gene. Trimming removed 2 bases from V and 5 bases from J, with 15 bases in between.

The V gene is TRBV29-1, the J gene TRBJ1-3; D is unresolved. CDR1 is SQVTM and CDR2 is ANQGSEA in the germline V gene. With 3 bases removed from V and 0 bases from J, the gap between germline ends came to 9 bases. The CDR3 is 14 amino acids. Here the CDR3 reads CSVDRSDSGNTIYF. CDR3 in DNA: TGCAGCGTTGACAGGAGCGACTCTGGAAACACCATATATTTT.

V gene TRBV21-1 combines with J gene TRBJ1-6. TRBV21-1 is tagged as a pseudogene. CDR3 length: 17 amino acids. The CDR3 loop is CASSKRSLDPPNSPLHF. The CDR3 DNA reads TGTGCCAGCAGCAAAAGGTCTCTAGATCCACCCAATTCACCCCTCCACTTT.

This chain connects TRBV7-9 to TRBJ2-7; TRBD2 is a possible D gene (5 bases). CDR1 is SEHNR and CDR2 is FQNEAQ in the germline V gene (reference sequence). The CDR3 totals 14 residues. The germline V and J ends were trimmed by 5 bases and 4 bases, with 15 bases remaining between them. CDR3 sequence: CASSLQTRLYEQYF. Written as DNA, the CDR3 is TGTGCCAGCAGCCTTCAAACGAGACTATACGAGCAGTACTTC.

This chain connects TRBV3-1 (or the pseudogene TRBV3-2) to TRBJ2-2; 11 bases are shared with TRBD2. Germline CDR1 LGHDT, CDR2 YNNKEL (reference sequence). Trimming at V came to 4 bases and at J to 2 bases, leaving 3 bases not matched to a gene. CDR3 length: 16 amino acids. CDR3 nucleotides: TGTGCCAGCAGCCGAGGGACTAGCGGAAACACCGGGGAGCTGTTTTTT. Its translation: CASSRGTSGNTGELFF.

The V gene is TRBV24-1, the J gene TRBJ2-3; possibly TRBD2 for D (5 bases). The CDR3 is made up of 15 amino acids. Germline-derived CDR1 and CDR2 are KGHDR and SFDVKD. Trimming cost V 5 bases and J 2 bases, with 13 bases left between them. The CDR3 DNA is TGTGCCACCAGTGCGAGCGGCCTTTTCACAGATACGCAGTATTTT. Its protein product is CATSASGLFTDTQYF.

The chain combines TRBV5-1 with TRBJ2-7; D uncertain. CDR1 is SGHRS, CDR2 YFSETQ, per germline. V lost 4 bases and J lost 2, with 16 bases in between. The length of the CDR3 is 15 residues. The CDR3 loop reads CASSQRYEIAYEQYF. The CDR3 DNA is TGCGCCAGCAGCCAACGATATGAAATTGCCTACGAGCAGTACTTC.

This clone was detected only a few times. The rearrangement joins TRBV7-3 to TRBJ2-2; no firm D call. CDR1 and CDR2 from the germline V gene are SGHTA and FQGTGA. Trimming pared 3 bases from V and 3 bases from J, leaving 5 bases between. The CDR3 spans 13 residues. The CDR3 region has the DNA TGTGCCAGCAGCTTGGCGTACACCGGGGAGCTGTTTTTT. Translated: CASSLAYTGELFF.

This clone showed up just once. The chain recombines TRBV28 with TRBJ1-5, with D hard to call. This CDR3 has 15 amino acids. V shed 6 bases and J shed 9 bases, with 21 bases lying between them. CDR1 is MDHEN and CDR2 is SYDVKM in the germline V gene. The CDR3 DNA follows: TGTGCCAGCAGCTGGAGGCCAGAGCCGTATTCGCCCCAGCATTTT. This sequence encodes CASSWRPEPYSPQHF. The variable domain in full, completed from reference TRBV28 and TRBJ1-5, reads DVKVTQSSRYLVKRTGEKVFLECVQDMDHENMFWYRQDPGLGLRLIYFSYDVKMKEKGDIPEGYSVSREKKERFSLILESASTNQTSMYLCASSWRPEPYSPQHFGDGTRLSIL.

The chain couples TRBV4-2 to TRBJ2-2; 8 bases are shared with TRBD2. Per the germline V gene, CDR1 is LGHNA and CDR2 is YNFKEQ. Trimming at V came to 3 bases and at J to 3 bases, leaving 24 bases not matched to a gene. The CDR3 spans 22 residues. CDR3 in amino acids: CASSHLPGGDRVGTGHTGELFF. In DNA form, the CDR3 reads TGTGCCAGCAGCCATCTTCCCGGGGGGGACCGGGTAGGGACTGGGCACACCGGGGAGCTGTTTTTT.

CDR3 nucleotide sequence: TGTGCCAGTAGTACCTTCCGGACGGGGGGCTACGAGCAGTACTTC. Protein product: CASSTFRTGGYEQYF. The chain uses TRBV19 and TRBJ2-7; 7 nucleotides align to TRBD2. Trimming at V came to 4 bases and at J to 3 bases, leaving 9 bases not matched to a gene. The germline CDR1 and CDR2 sequences are LNHDA and SQIVND (reference sequence). This CDR3 has 15 residues. The variable domain in full, completed from reference TRBV19 and TRBJ2-7, reads DGGITQSPKYLFRKEGQNVTLSCEQNLNHDAMYWYRQDPGQGLRLIYYSQIVNDFQKGDIAEGYSVSREKKESFPLTVTSAQKNPTAFYLCASSTFRTGGYEQYFGPGTRLTVT.

The chain couples TRBV11-2 to TRBJ2-1, with D possibly matching TRBD1 (6 bases). This CDR3 has 16 residues. Germline assignment: CDR1 SGHAT and CDR2 FQNNGV. The V end lost 4 bases, the J end lost 5 bases, and 18 bases lay between the germline ends. CDR3 in DNA: TGTGCCAGCAGCTGGCCGACAGGCAATAGACACAATGAGCAGTTCTTC. It codes for CASSWPTGNRHNEQFF.

The CDR3 loop is CASSPGQGREKLFF. CDR3 nucleotide sequence: TGCGCCAGCAGCCCGGGACAGGGACGGGAAAAACTGTTTTTT. The chain carries TRBV4-1 and TRBJ1-4; 9 nucleotides match TRBD1. The CDR3 extends over 14 amino acids. The germline V gene encodes CDR1 MGHRA and CDR2 YSYEKL. Trimming cost V 4 bases and J 8 bases; bases outside gene matches: 5.

This chain links TRBV7-9 with TRBJ1-1, with unresolved D. Germline V lookup: CDR1 SEHNR, CDR2 FQNEAQ (reference sequence). The V end was cut by 5 bases, the J end by 0 bases, with 19 bases between. The CDR3 totals 17 residues. In DNA, the CDR3 is TGTGCCAGCAGCCCAGAGATGGGGTCCGGCATGAACACTGAAGCTTTCTTT. Encoded protein: CASSPEMGSGMNTEAFF. Using reference TRBV7-9 and TRBJ1-1 for the parts outside the CDR3, the full variable domain is DTGVSQNPRHKITKRGQNVTFRCDPISEHNRLYWYRQTLGQGPEFLTYFQNEAQLEKSRLLSDRFSAERPKGSFSTLEIQRTEQGDSAMYLCASSPEMGSGMNTEAFFGQGTRLTVV.

V and J are TRBV24-1 and TRBJ2-5; 11 nucleotides line up with TRBD1. Trimming took 4 bases from V and 3 from J; bases not matched to a gene: 6. Germline loops: CDR1 KGHDR, CDR2 SFDVKD. This CDR3 comprises 16 residues. CDR3 residues: CATSDVGQGAKETQYF. CDR3 coding DNA: TGTGCCACCAGTGACGTCGGACAGGGGGCAAAAGAGACCCAGTACTTC.

This chain joins TRBV27 and TRBJ2-7, with TRBD1 matching 7 bases. Trimming at V came to 5 bases and at J to 0 bases, leaving 1 base not matched to a gene. This CDR3 spans 13 amino acids. Germline-derived CDR1 and CDR2 are MNHEY and SMNVEV (reference sequence). The CDR3, as DNA: TGTGCCAGCAGTGGGACAGCCTCCTACGAGCAGTACTTC. Protein product: CASSGTASYEQYF.

The chain is built from TRBV20-1 and TRBJ1-5, with 7 nucleotides matching TRBD1. The J segment lost 4 bases and the V segment lost 3 bases, leaving 6 bases of the junction unmatched. The CDR3 has 14 amino acids. Germline V gene lookup returns CDR1 DFQATT and CDR2 SNEGSKA (reference sequence). CDR3 in amino acids: CSASFQGGNQPQHF. The CDR3 region has the DNA TGCAGTGCTAGTTTTCAGGGGGGAAATCAGCCCCAGCATTTT.

The chain joins TRBV28 to TRBJ1-4; D unclear. There are 14 residues in the CDR3. The V end was cut by 5 bases, the J end by 5 bases, with 12 bases between. Germline V gene data show CDR1 as MDHEN and CDR2 as SYDVKM. CDR3 in DNA: TGTGCCAGCAGTGTGGGTAGACTCAATGAAAAACTGTTTTTT. Translated, it gives CASSVGRLNEKLFF.

V usage is TRBV6-5 and J usage is TRBJ1-5; D is ambiguous. The CDR3 consists of 13 residues. Germline lookup yields CDR1 MNHEY and CDR2 SVGAGI. V lost 8 bases to trimming and J lost 0 bases, with 8 bases between them. The CDR3 region has the DNA TGTGCCAGCCGACAAAATAGCAATCAGCCCCAGCATTTT. Protein sequence: CASRQNSNQPQHF.

This sequence joins TRBV23-1 and TRBJ1-5, with 8 bases lining up with TRBD1. TRBV23-1 is an ORF, and what it does is uncertain. V was clipped by 2 bases and J by 0 bases; unmatched bases: 9. This CDR3 region has 18 residues. CDR3: CASSQPDRDRNSNQPQHF. The CDR3 DNA reads as TGCGCCAGCAGTCAACCCGACCGGGACAGGAATAGCAATCAGCCCCAGCATTTT.

This rearrangement joins TRBV25-1 to TRBJ2-5; 9 bases fit TRBD1. Per germline, CDR1 MGHDK and CDR2 SYGVNS. This CDR3 is 14 amino acids long. V was clipped by 6 bases and J by 11 bases; unmatched bases: 13. The CDR3 DNA reads TGTGCCAGCAGAGAACCGGGACAGGGTCGAGAGCAGTACTTC. Residues: CASREPGQGREQYF.